This T cell receptor beta chain was sequenced for a study of blood T cells in healthy people across ages. Points from the study as a whole: Naive T cell percentage showed a strong correlation with the diversity of TCR beta.

A second about 6 to 12 cycle PCR used barcoded and J-beta primers. A single record per CDR3 protein comes from TCRdb applying MiXCR to the 5' RACE reads. The sample consists of about 640,000 distinct CDR3 sequences, around three fifths of them appearing once. Only a few counts were recorded for this clonotype. Its antigen is not identified. Trimming stripped 1 base from V and 2 bases from J, with 12 bases between. The germline gives CDR1 SGHRS, CDR2 YFSETQ. The CDR3 consists of 15 residues. Input material: blood. This TCR derives from a man aged 55 to 70 in good health. The gene calls are TRBV5-1 and TRBJ2-5; no clear D gene. The CDR3 nucleotides are TGCGCCAGCAGCTTGAGTCCGACATCGCAAGAGACCCAGTACTTC. Encoded protein: CASSLSPTSQETQYF.